This T cell receptor beta chain was sequenced for a study of Tregs in tolerant kidney transplant recipients. On the study more broadly: The nonmyeloablative bone marrow transplants came from related graft donors, with transient mixed chimerism.

Data came from immunoSEQ multiplex PCR; TCRdb stores just in-frame clones and leaves some out. This sample yields around 85,000 clones, of which approximately 90% are seen a single time; 0.34% belongs to the top ten. Unstimulated Tregs (CD4+CD25+CD127-) and CD4+CD25- non-Tregs were sorted from PBMCs. CDR1 is MDHEN, CDR2 SYDVKM, per germline. V shed 6 bases, J shed 9 bases, and the junction held 13 bases outside the gene matches. CDR3 length equals 16 residues. Sample: Tregs from blood, taken before the transplant. The rearrangement uses TRBV28 and TRBJ1-5; 11 bases line up with TRBD1. The sequence came from a human donor who received a combined kidney and bone marrow transplant. The CDR3 spells CASSLPDRGRSWPQHF. The CDR3 region has the DNA TGTGCCAGCAGCTTACCGGACAGGGGGCGGTCCTGGCCCCAGCATTTT.